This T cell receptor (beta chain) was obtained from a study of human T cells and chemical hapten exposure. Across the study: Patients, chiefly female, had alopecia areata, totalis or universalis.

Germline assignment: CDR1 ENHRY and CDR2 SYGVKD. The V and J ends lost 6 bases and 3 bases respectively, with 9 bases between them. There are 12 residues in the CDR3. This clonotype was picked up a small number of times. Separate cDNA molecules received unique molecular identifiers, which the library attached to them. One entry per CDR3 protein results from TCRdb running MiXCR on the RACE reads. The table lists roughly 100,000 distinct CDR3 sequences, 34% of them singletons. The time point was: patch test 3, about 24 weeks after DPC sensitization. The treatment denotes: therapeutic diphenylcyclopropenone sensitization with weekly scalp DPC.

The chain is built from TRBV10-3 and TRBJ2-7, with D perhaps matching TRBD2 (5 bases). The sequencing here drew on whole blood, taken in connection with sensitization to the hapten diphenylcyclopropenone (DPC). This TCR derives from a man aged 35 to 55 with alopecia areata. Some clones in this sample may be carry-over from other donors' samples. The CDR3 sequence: CAIRDRDYEQYF. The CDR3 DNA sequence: TGTGCCATCAGAGACCGGGACTACGAGCAGTACTTC.